These 20 T cell receptor beta chains share one sample of origin, sequenced in a study of blood T cell repertoires in COVID-19. Sequencing used immunoSEQ multiplex PCR; TCRdb keeps in-frame clones, though not all of them. The sample has 80,000 to 100,000 clones, roughly 90% seen once. Sequencing was carried out using peripheral blood. The receptor set was obtained from a human donor with active COVID-19. The donor label of this sample is uncertain.

The chain has TRBV7-2 and TRBJ2-7; no reliable D call. CDR1 is SGHTA, CDR2 FQGNSA, per germline. The V and J ends lost 1 base and 2 bases respectively, with 12 bases between them. The CDR3 has 15 amino acids. The CDR3: CASSLVTGTAYEQYF. The CDR3 bases are TGTGCCAGCAGCTTAGTGACCGGTACAGCCTACGAGCAGTACTTC.

The CDR3 region has the DNA TGTGCCAGTAGTCGACAGGGGGCTAGACCTCTAGCCAAAAACATTCAGTACTTC. Residues: CASSRQGARPLAKNIQYF. The chain uses TRBV19 and TRBJ2-4, with 10 bases matching TRBD1. Trimming removed 5 bases from V and 0 bases from J; junction bases left unmatched: 10. Per the germline V gene, CDR1 is LNHDA and CDR2 is SQIVND (reference sequence). CDR3 size: 18 residues.

This clone was counted a single time. The J gene is TRBJ1-2, the V gene TRBV19; D uncertain. CDR3 size: 14 residues. Germline V gives CDR1 LNHDA, CDR2 SQIVND (reference sequence). Trimming left V 5 bases short and J 1 base short, with 11 bases between. In DNA form, the CDR3 reads TGTGCCAGTAGTCCTCGACGGGGTAACTATGGCTACACCTTC. This translates into CASSPRRGNYGYTF.

The chain uses TRBV2 and TRBJ2-4, with TRBD2 matching over 7 bases. CDR3 length: 13 amino acids. The V gene's germline CDR1 is SNHLY and CDR2 FYNNEI. The J segment lost 8 bases and the V segment lost 11 bases, leaving 12 bases of the junction unmatched. The CDR3 coding sequence is TGTGCCGACGGGCTTGAGGCGGGGGACATTCAGTACTTC. Its protein product is CADGLEAGDIQYF.

The chain joins TRBV2 to TRBJ2-7, with TRBD2 matching over 11 bases. J gave up 4 bases and V 5 bases, and 7 bases lay outside the gene matches. Germline-derived CDR1 and CDR2 are SNHLY and FYNNEI. This CDR3 has 15 amino acids. CDR3 sequence reads: CASSNSRTSGYEQYF. The CDR3 DNA reads TGTGCCAGCAGTAACTCTAGGACTAGCGGGTACGAGCAGTACTTC.

V and J are TRBV4-3 and TRBJ2-7; 12 positions match TRBD1. The CDR3 has 15 residues. The ends lost 1 base at V and 2 bases at J; junction bases unmatched: 0. Germline-derived CDR1 and CDR2 are LGHNA and YSLEER. Here the CDR3 DNA reads TGCGCCAGCAGCCAAGGGGACAGGGGGCCCTACGAGCAGTACTTC. Residues: CASSQGDRGPYEQYF.

The chain is built from TRBV12-5 and TRBJ2-3; TRBD2 aligns across 9 bases. Germline CDR1 is LGHNT and CDR2 is FRNRAP. Trimming took 2 bases from V and 1 from J; bases not matched to a gene: 1. This CDR3 has 15 amino acids. CDR3 sequence (DNA): TGTGCTAGTGGTTTGTTAGCGGGGGGCACAGATACGCAGTATTTT. Amino acid sequence: CASGLLAGGTDTQYF.

The gene calls are TRBV11-2 and TRBJ2-3, with 7 bases that match TRBD1. V was clipped by 8 bases and J by 4 bases; unmatched bases: 9. Germline V gives CDR1 SGHAT, CDR2 FQNNGV. This CDR3 spans 14 amino acids. This CDR3 reads CASLKDRRADTQYF. In DNA form, the CDR3 reads TGTGCCAGCCTCAAGGACAGGCGCGCAGATACGCAGTATTTT.

V and J are TRBV2 and TRBJ1-6; 9 bases map to TRBD1. Germline assignment: CDR1 SNHLY and CDR2 FYNNEI. This CDR3 contains 14 residues. V lost 5 bases and J lost 7; bases outside the gene matches: 3. CDR3 nucleotides: TGTGCCAGCAGTACCGGACAGGGGAATTCACCCCTCCACTTT. Its protein product is CASSTGQGNSPLHF.

The rearrangement links TRBV10-3 to TRBJ1-3; D is possibly TRBD1 (6 bases). With 3 bases removed from V and 1 base from J, the gap between germline ends came to 10 bases. The CDR3 loop spans 15 amino acids. The germline V gene has CDR1 ENHRY and CDR2 SYGVKD. The CDR3 reads CAISDTGKSGNTIYF. Here the CDR3 DNA reads TGTGCCATCAGTGATACAGGGAAATCTGGAAACACCATATATTTT.

As for this clone: Other DNA sequences within the sample encode an identical CDR3. This chain connects TRBV6-2 or TRBV6-3 to TRBJ1-5; D is unresolved. Deletions cut 5 bases from V and 2 bases from J, with 7 bases between. The CDR3 length is 13 residues. CDR1 is MNHEY, CDR2 SVGEGT, per germline. The CDR3 here is CASSRTGNQPQHF. CDR3 nucleotide sequence: TGTGCCAGCAGTCGGACTGGCAATCAGCCCCAGCATTTT.

The V gene is TRBV27, the J gene TRBJ1-1, with TRBD1 identical over 8 bases. The CDR3 totals 15 residues. V lost 0 bases, J lost 4 bases, and 4 bases stayed unmatched. CDR1 and CDR2 (germline): MNHEY, SMNVEV (reference sequence). The DNA of the CDR3 is TGTGCCAGCAGTTTATCGATGACAGGGGTCACTGAAGCTTTCTTT. This codes for CASSLSMTGVTEAFF.

The CDR3 nucleotides read TGTGCCAGCAGCTTCACAGGGGAGGCCTCCTACAATGAGCAGTTCTTC. Protein: CASSFTGEASYNEQFF. The chain links TRBV9 to TRBJ2-1, with D perhaps matching TRBD1 (7 bases). Trimming stripped 4 bases from V and 0 bases from J, with 14 bases between. The CDR3 has 16 residues. CDR1 is SGDLS, CDR2 YYNGEE, per germline.

V gene TRBV2 combines with J gene TRBJ2-5; 8 bases match TRBD2. V was clipped by 10 bases and J by 4 bases; unmatched bases: 2. CDR1 is SNHLY, CDR2 FYNNEI, per germline. The length of the CDR3 is 11 residues. CDR3 nucleotide sequence: TGTGCCACCGGACTAGCAGAGACCCAGTACTTC. Its protein product is CATGLAETQYF.

The chain links TRBV4-3 to TRBJ2-1; TRBD2 matches at 9 bases. Germline CDR1 and CDR2: LGHNA and YSLEER. CDR3 size: 15 residues. With 2 bases clipped from V and 7 bases from J, the junction kept 6 bases outside the gene matches. CDR3 sequence (DNA): TGCGCCAGCAGCCAAAGCGGGGGGCCCGTTAATGAGCAGTTCTTC. It translates to CASSQSGGPVNEQFF.

This clone was counted only a few times. The chain uses TRBV7-9 and TRBJ1-5, with D possibly being TRBD1 (5 bases). Germline assignment: CDR1 SEHNR and CDR2 FQNEAQ (reference sequence). CDR3 length equals 13 residues. V was cut by 5 bases and J by 6 bases, with 11 bases left in between. The CDR3 sequence: CASSQGPAQPQHF. The DNA for the CDR3 is TGTGCCAGCAGCCAGGGCCCGGCTCAGCCCCAGCATTTT.

The chain uses TRBV4-3 and TRBJ2-7; TRBD2 matches at 10 bases. J gave up 3 bases and V 4 bases, and 6 bases lay outside the gene matches. This CDR3 is built from 15 residues. Germline CDR1 and CDR2: LGHNA and YSLEER. This CDR3 reads CASSRSSGGHYEQYF. Here the CDR3 DNA reads TGCGCCAGCAGCCGCTCTAGCGGGGGTCACTACGAGCAGTACTTC.

In DNA, the CDR3 is TGTGCCAGCAGTTACCAGGGCAGAAATCAGCCCCAGCATTTT. Translation gives CASSYQGRNQPQHF. The chain has TRBV6-2 or TRBV6-3 and TRBJ1-5, with D perhaps matching TRBD1 (5 bases). This CDR3 spans 14 amino acids. Germline CDR1 is MNHEY and CDR2 is SVGEGT. V was cut by 2 bases and J by 4 bases, with 9 bases left in between.

The rearrangement joins TRBV27 to TRBJ1-2; unclear D gene. Per germline, CDR1 MNHEY and CDR2 SMNVEV (reference sequence). This CDR3 spans 14 amino acids. With 3 bases removed from V and 3 bases from J, the gap between germline ends came to 11 bases. This CDR3 is CASSFGGRHYGYTF. In DNA, the CDR3 is TGTGCCAGCAGTTTTGGCGGGCGGCACTATGGCTACACCTTC.

The genes are TRBV5-4 and TRBJ2-3; weak D call: TRBD2 (7 bases). Germline CDR1 SGHNT, CDR2 YYREEE (reference sequence). Trimming left V 2 bases short and J 6 bases short, with 16 bases between. The CDR3 is 15 residues long. The CDR3 spells CASSLGGDSRDTQYF. The DNA for the CDR3 is TGTGCCAGCAGCTTAGGGGGGGACTCTCGGGATACGCAGTATTTT.